There are many counts of the clone carrying this TCR beta chain. iRepertoire HTBI primers and Arm-PCR of CDR3 regions built TCR beta libraries. Using its own MiXCR run on the multiplex PCR reads, TCRdb lists one record per CDR3 protein. The table lists fewer than 400,000 distinct CDR3 sequences, about 20% of them singletons. This specimen belongs to a study of regulatory T cells in long-lasting Graves disease. Time point given: newly diagnosed GD, antithyroid drugs for less than 3 months. PBMC RNA was the source of the TCR library. The germline CDR1 and CDR2 sequences are SGHRS and YFSETQ. The length of the CDR3 is 15 residues. Trimming cost V 5 bases and J 2 bases; bases outside gene matches: 7.

The sequences come from peripheral blood mononuclear cells (PBMCs), collected at new diagnosis, from a patient treated with antithyroid drugs. The clonotype originates from a female donor with Graves disease. This rearrangement joins TRBV5-1 to TRBJ2-3; 8 nucleotides match TRBD1. The chain's CDR3 is CASSGTGHPTDTQYF. In DNA form, the CDR3 reads TGCGCCAGCAGTGGGACAGGCCACCCCACAGATACGCAGTATTTT. The variable domain in full, completed from reference TRBV5-1 and TRBJ2-3, reads KAGVTQTPRYLIKTRGQQVTLSCSPISGHRSVSWYQQTPGQGLQFLFEYFSETQRNKGNFPGRFSGRQFSNSRSEMNVSTLELGDSALYLCASSGTGHPTDTQYFGPGTRLTVL.